These 5 T cell receptor beta chains were all obtained from the same sample, sequenced in a study of blood T cell repertoires in COVID-19. Libraries were prepared by immunoSEQ multiplex PCR; TCRdb keeps only in-frame clonotypes and omits some of them. The data hold around 230,000 clones, with approximately 88% observed a single time. The specimen sequenced was PBMCs or T cells enriched from blood (not recorded which). The receptors here all came from a woman aged 40-49 years with acute COVID-19.

This clone is a singleton in its sample. Written as DNA, the CDR3 is TGTGCCCTCATTGGGGACAGTTATAATTCACCCCTCCACTTT. Encoded protein: CALIGDSYNSPLHF. The chain couples TRBV27 to TRBJ1-6; 7 bases are a match to TRBD1. V was pared by 11 bases and J by 4 bases, with 8 bases of the junction left unmatched. This CDR3 contains 14 residues. In germline, CDR1 is MNHEY, CDR2 SMNVEV (reference sequence).

Only a few counts were recorded for this clone. This chain connects TRBV19 to TRBJ1-1; possible D gene TRBD1, 6 bases. Trimming took off 5 bases at V and 0 bases at J, with 22 bases between the two ends. The CDR3 covers 18 residues. The V gene's germline CDR1 is LNHDA and CDR2 SQIVND (reference sequence). The CDR3 nucleotides are TGTGCCAGTAGTCCCCCGTCACAGGGTGCGAAGGTGAACACTGAAGCTTTCTTT. The encoded protein is CASSPPSQGAKVNTEAFF. Based on the CDR3 plus reference TRBV19 and TRBJ1-1, the full variable domain is DGGITQSPKYLFRKEGQNVTLSCEQNLNHDAMYWYRQDPGQGLRLIYYSQIVNDFQKGDIAEGYSVSREKKESFPLTVTSAQKNPTAFYLCASSPPSQGAKVNTEAFFGQGTRLTVV.

The chain has TRBV4-3 and TRBJ2-7; 8 bases are a match to TRBD1. CDR3 size: 18 residues. Germline CDR1 LGHNA, CDR2 YSLEER. J gave up 1 base and V 4 bases, and 15 bases lay outside the gene matches. Written as DNA, the CDR3 is TGCGCCAGCAGCCCGTGGACTTCGCCAGGGGGCGGATCCTACGAGCAGTACTTC. Translation: CASSPWTSPGGGSYEQYF.

V usage is TRBV5-1 and J usage is TRBJ2-1; 7 bases agree with TRBD1. V shed 4 bases and J 2 bases; nucleotides not matched to a gene: 3. This CDR3 has 14 amino acids. Germline V lookup: CDR1 SGHRS, CDR2 YFSETQ. CDR3 coding DNA: TGCGCCAGCAGCCTGGGACAGACCTACAATGAGCAGTTCTTC. Translation gives CASSLGQTYNEQFF.

This rearrangement joins TRBV2 to TRBJ1-2; the D gene is possibly TRBD1 (6 bases). The length of the CDR3 is 16 residues. V was shortened by 6 bases and J by 5 bases, with 22 bases between the two germline ends. Germline V lookup: CDR1 SNHLY, CDR2 FYNNEI. The CDR3 spells CASRPLPGQGEYGYTF. In nucleotides, the CDR3 is TGTGCCAGCAGGCCCCTCCCGGGACAAGGGGAATATGGCTACACCTTC.